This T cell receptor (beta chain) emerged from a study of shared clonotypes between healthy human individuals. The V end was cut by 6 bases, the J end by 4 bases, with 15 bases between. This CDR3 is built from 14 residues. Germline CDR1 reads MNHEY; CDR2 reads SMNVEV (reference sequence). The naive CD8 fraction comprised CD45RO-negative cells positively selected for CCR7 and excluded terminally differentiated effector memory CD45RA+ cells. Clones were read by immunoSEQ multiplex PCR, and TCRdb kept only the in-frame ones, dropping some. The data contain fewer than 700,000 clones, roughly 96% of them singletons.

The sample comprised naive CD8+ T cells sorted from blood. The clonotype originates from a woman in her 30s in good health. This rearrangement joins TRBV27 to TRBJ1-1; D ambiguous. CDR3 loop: CASSIGRRGTEAFF. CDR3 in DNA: TGTGCCAGCAGCATTGGGCGCCGGGGCACTGAAGCTTTCTTT.